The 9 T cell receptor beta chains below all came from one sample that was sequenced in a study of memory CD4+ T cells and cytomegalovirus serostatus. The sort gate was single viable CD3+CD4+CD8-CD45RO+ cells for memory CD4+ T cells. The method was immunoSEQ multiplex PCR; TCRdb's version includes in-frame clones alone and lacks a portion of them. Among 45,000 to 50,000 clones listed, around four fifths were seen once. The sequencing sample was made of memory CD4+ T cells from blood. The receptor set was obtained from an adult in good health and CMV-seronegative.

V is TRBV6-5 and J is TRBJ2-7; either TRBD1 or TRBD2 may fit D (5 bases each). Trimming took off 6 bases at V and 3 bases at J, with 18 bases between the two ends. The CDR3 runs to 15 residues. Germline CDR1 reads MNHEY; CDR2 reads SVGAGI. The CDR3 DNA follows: TGTGCCAGCAGATATGGGACGGAAACCTTCTACGAGCAGTACTTC. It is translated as CASRYGTETFYEQYF.

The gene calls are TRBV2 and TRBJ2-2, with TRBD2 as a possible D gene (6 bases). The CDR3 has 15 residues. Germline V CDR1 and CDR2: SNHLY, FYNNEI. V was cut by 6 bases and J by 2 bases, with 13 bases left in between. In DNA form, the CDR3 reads TGTGCCAGCAGCCGTGAGGGAGGAAACACCGGGGAGCTGTTTTTT. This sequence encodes CASSREGGNTGELFF.

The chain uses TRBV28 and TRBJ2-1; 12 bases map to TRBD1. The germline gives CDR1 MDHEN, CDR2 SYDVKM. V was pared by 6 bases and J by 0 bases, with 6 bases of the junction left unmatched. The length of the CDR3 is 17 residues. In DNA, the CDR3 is TGTGCCAGCAGCGCCGGGACAGGGGGCAGCTCCTACAATGAGCAGTTCTTC. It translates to CASSAGTGGSSYNEQFF.

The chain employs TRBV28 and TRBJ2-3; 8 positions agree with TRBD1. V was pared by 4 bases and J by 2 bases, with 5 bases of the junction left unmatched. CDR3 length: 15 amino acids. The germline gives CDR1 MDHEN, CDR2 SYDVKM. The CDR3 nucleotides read TGTGCCAGCAGTTACCCGACAGGGGCCACAGATACGCAGTATTTT. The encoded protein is CASSYPTGATDTQYF.

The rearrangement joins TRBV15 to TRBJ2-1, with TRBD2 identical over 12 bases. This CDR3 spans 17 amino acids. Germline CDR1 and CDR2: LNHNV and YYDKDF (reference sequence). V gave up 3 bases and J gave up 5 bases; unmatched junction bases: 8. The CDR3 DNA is TGTGCCACCAGCAGGGGTCGACTAGCGGGGGCCAACAATGAGCAGTTCTTC. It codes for CATSRGRLAGANNEQFF.

CDR3: CASSGGATGNTIYF. The CDR3 DNA follows: TGCGCCAGCAGTGGGGGGGCTACTGGAAACACCATATATTTT. The chain recombines TRBV5-1 with TRBJ1-3, with TRBD1 as a possible D gene (6 bases). Germline V gene lookup returns CDR1 SGHRS and CDR2 YFSETQ. The CDR3 is 14 residues long. Trimming shortened V by 5 bases and J by 2 bases, and 11 bases separated the two germline ends.

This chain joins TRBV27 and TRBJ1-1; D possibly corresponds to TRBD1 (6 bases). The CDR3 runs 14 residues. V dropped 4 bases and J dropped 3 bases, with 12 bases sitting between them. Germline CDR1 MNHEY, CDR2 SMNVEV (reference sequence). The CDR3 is CASSSTGWYTEAFF. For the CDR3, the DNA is TGTGCCAGCAGTTCGACAGGTTGGTACACTGAAGCTTTCTTT.

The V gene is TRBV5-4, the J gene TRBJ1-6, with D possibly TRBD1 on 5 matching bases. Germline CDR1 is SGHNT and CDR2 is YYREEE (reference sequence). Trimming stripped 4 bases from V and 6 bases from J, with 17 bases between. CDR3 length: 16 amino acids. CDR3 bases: TGTGCCAGCAGCCCGGACCACCCTCAGGGTAATTCACCCCTCCACTTT. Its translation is CASSPDHPQGNSPLHF.

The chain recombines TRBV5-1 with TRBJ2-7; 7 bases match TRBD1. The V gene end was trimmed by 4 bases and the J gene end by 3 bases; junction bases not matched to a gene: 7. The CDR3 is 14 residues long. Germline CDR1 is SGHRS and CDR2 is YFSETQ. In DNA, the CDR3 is TGCGCCAGCAGCCGTACAGGGGCCGACTACGAGCAGTACTTC. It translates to CASSRTGADYEQYF. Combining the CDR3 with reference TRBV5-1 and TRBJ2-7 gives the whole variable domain KAGVTQTPRYLIKTRGQQVTLSCSPISGHRSVSWYQQTPGQGLQFLFEYFSETQRNKGNFPGRFSGRQFSNSRSEMNVSTLELGDSALYLCASSRTGADYEQYFGPGTRLTVT.